The 10 T cell receptor beta chains below come from one sample, sequenced in a study of T-cell memory formation after mild COVID-19. TCRdb analysed the 5' RACE reads with MiXCR anew, one entry per CDR3 protein. This sample carries 120,000 or so distinct CDR3 sequences, approximately 6.2% of them seen once, and the ten largest clones take about 2.2%. Material: PBMCs or a T cell subset sorted from them (not recorded which). The receptors stem from an adult woman who had mild COVID-19 (a few samples of this study predate the infection). Cell type and time point are not known.

This chain connects TRBV11-2 to TRBJ2-3; 11 bases match TRBD2. Germline CDR1 and CDR2: SGHAT and FQNNGV. The J segment lost 4 bases and the V segment lost 1 base, leaving 13 bases of the junction unmatched. The CDR3 totals 19 residues. CDR3 sequence (DNA): TGTGCCAGCAGCTTAGGATCCCTAGCGGGAGGCGGGTGGTCAGATACGCAGTATTTT. Amino acid sequence: CASSLGSLAGGGWSDTQYF.

The chain combines TRBV29-1 with TRBJ1-6; 9 bases map to TRBD1. J was trimmed by 7 bases and V by 6 bases; bases with no gene match: 4. The CDR3 contains 13 residues. Germline V gene data show CDR1 as SQVTM and CDR2 as ANQGSEA. DNA for the CDR3: TGCAGCGTAAGGACAGGGGACAATTCACCCCTCCACTTT. Translating gives CSVRTGDNSPLHF.

This clonotype has at least ten counts. The genes are TRBV4-3 and TRBJ1-5; D is unclear. The CDR3 covers 15 residues. Germline lookup yields CDR1 LGHNA and CDR2 YSLEER. The V and J ends lost 0 bases and 3 bases respectively, with 9 bases between them. The CDR3 loop reads CASSQDWADNQPQHF. CDR3 sequence (DNA): TGCGCCAGCAGCCAAGACTGGGCAGACAATCAGCCCCAGCATTTT.

The V call is TRBV4-1, the J call TRBJ2-2, with 10 bases fitting TRBD2. After removal of 4 bases from V and 6 bases from J, the junction contained 17 bases not matched to a gene. Germline V CDR1 and CDR2: MGHRA, YSYEKL. The CDR3 covers 19 residues. DNA for the CDR3: TGCGCCAGCAGCCGACTCACCAGCGGGGGGGCCGTATACGCCGGGGAGCTGTTTTTT. Protein product: CASSRLTSGGAVYAGELFF.

This clonotype was observed a few times. The gene calls are TRBV6-5 and TRBJ1-2, with a tentative D call TRBD1 (6 bases). Trimming pared 0 bases from V and 8 bases from J, leaving 19 bases between. Per germline, CDR1 MNHEY and CDR2 SVGAGI. This CDR3 is built from 16 residues. The CDR3 reads CASSYSLTYLQGGYTF. CDR3 coding DNA: TGTGCCAGCAGTTACTCTTTGACCTACTTACAGGGCGGCTACACCTTC.

This clonotype was detected a few times. V and J are TRBV7-8 and TRBJ1-1; no clear D gene. This CDR3 contains 14 residues. Trimming took off 4 bases at V and 4 bases at J, with 13 bases between the two ends. Germline CDR1 and CDR2: SGHVS and FQNEAQ. CDR3 protein: CASSSREGITEAFF. DNA for the CDR3: TGTGCCAGCAGCTCCCGTGAAGGGATCACTGAAGCTTTCTTT.

This chain links TRBV24-1 with TRBJ2-1; D gene unclear. The length of the CDR3 is 13 residues. V lost 5 bases and J 8 bases, leaving 12 bases between the germline ends. CDR1 and CDR2 (germline): KGHDR, SFDVKD. Here the CDR3 DNA reads TGTGCCACCAGTGGGTGGGGATCCGATGAGCAGTTCTTC. Translating it yields CATSGWGSDEQFF.

This clonotype was detected a few times. This chain links TRBV6-5 with TRBJ1-6; D call uncertain. This CDR3 comprises 15 residues. Deletions cut 2 bases from V and 7 bases from J, with 12 bases between. Germline V gives CDR1 MNHEY, CDR2 SVGAGI. This chain's CDR3 is CASSYEAGKNSPLHF. In DNA form, the CDR3 reads TGTGCCAGCAGTTACGAGGCGGGGAAAAATTCACCCCTCCACTTT.

This clonotype was seen more than once but under ten times. The rearrangement uses TRBV6-2 or TRBV6-3 and TRBJ2-1, with D perhaps being TRBD1 or TRBD2 (5 bases each). The CDR3 is 14 residues long. Germline V gene data show CDR1 as MNHEY and CDR2 as SVGEGT. V lost 10 bases and J lost 3, with 16 bases in between. The CDR3, as DNA: TGTGCCACGAGGGGTGGCCCACACTACAATGAGCAGTTCTTC. This translates into CATRGGPHYNEQFF.

This clonotype was seen many times. The V gene is TRBV5-6, the J gene TRBJ2-5; D is perhaps TRBD2 (6 bases). The germline V gene has CDR1 SGHDT and CDR2 YYEEEE. Trimming left V 6 bases short and J 5 bases short, with 14 bases between. CDR3 length equals 13 residues. The DNA for the CDR3 is TGTGCCAGCAATAGCGGAGAGTGGGAGACCCAGTACTTC. It specifies CASNSGEWETQYF.